This T cell receptor beta chain was recovered during a study of cytomegalovirus exposure and HLA in healthy donors. Details on this clone: Antigen: not known.

13 Jbeta primers and 60 Vbeta primers were used for the PCR. Only in-frame clones appear in the TCRdb table, and some are missing; sequencing was by immunoSEQ multiplex PCR. The sample yields roughly 70,000 clones, roughly four fifths seen once. Germline-derived CDR1 and CDR2 are LNHDA and SQIVND (reference sequence). With V trimmed by 3 bases and J by 5 bases, 6 bases remained unmatched. The CDR3 runs to 15 residues. Study-level findings and limits: It was reported that TCR beta sequences correctly inferred the HLA-A and HLA-B alleles for most subjects. The authors judged a highly shared variant cluster likely a sequencing artifact.

Material for sequencing was PBMCs. The chain joins TRBV19 to TRBJ2-5, with TRBD2 matching over 10 bases. The receptor was derived from a man in his fifties in good health and CMV-seronegative. CDR3 region: CASSILAGGGETQYF. The DNA for the CDR3 is TGTGCCAGTAGTATTTTAGCGGGGGGAGGTGAGACCCAGTACTTC. The full variable domain, in which reference TRBV19 and TRBJ2-5 provide the parts outside the CDR3, is DGGITQSPKYLFRKEGQNVTLSCEQNLNHDAMYWYRQDPGQGLRLIYYSQIVNDFQKGDIAEGYSVSREKKESFPLTVTSAQKNPTAFYLCASSILAGGGETQYFGPGTRLLVL.